The clone carrying this T cell receptor (beta chain) was detected only a few times. Its target is unknown. MiXCR, applied by TCRdb to the 5' RACE reads, yields one record per CDR3 protein. The table includes nearly 200,000 distinct CDR3 sequences, roughly 15% detected once. The entry originates in a study of identical twins. Study findings and constraints: Invariant populations such as MAIT and iNKT cells could partly muddle zero-insertion analyses.

The V end lost 6 bases, the J end lost 2 bases, and 17 bases lay between the germline ends. The germline CDR1 and CDR2 sequences are MNHNS and SASEGT. The CDR3 covers 16 residues. This sample also belongs to another study, concerning T cells expressing NK-cell markers.

This sequence joins TRBV6-1 and TRBJ1-5; possible D gene TRBD1, 5 bases. The sequence was collected from a woman aged 18-29 years in good health. Sequenced input: CD8+ T cells sorted from blood. CDR3 protein: CASSPTPDKGNQPQHF. The CDR3 coding sequence is TGTGCCAGCAGCCCTACTCCGGACAAGGGCAATCAGCCCCAGCATTTT.